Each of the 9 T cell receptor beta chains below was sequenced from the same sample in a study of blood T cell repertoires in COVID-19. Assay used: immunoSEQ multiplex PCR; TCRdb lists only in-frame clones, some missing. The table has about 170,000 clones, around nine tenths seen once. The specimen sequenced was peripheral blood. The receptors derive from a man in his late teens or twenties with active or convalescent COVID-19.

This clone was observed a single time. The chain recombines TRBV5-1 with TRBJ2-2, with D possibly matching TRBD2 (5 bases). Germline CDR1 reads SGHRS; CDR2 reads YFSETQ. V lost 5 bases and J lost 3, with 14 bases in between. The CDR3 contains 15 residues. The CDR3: CASSSPYGDTGELFF. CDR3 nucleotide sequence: TGCGCCAGCAGTTCACCGTACGGGGACACCGGGGAGCTGTTTTTT.

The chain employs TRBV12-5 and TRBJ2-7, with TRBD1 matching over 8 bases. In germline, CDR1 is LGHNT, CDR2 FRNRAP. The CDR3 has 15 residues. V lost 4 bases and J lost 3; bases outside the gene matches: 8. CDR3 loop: CASGSSTGVDYEQYF. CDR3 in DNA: TGTGCTAGTGGTTCGTCGACAGGGGTCGACTACGAGCAGTACTTC. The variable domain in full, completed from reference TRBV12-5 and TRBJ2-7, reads DARVTQTPRHKVTEMGQEVTMRCQPILGHNTVFWYRQTMMQGLELLAYFRNRAPLDDSGMPKDRFSAEMPDATLATLKIQPSEPRDSAVYFCASGSSTGVDYEQYFGPGTRLTVT.

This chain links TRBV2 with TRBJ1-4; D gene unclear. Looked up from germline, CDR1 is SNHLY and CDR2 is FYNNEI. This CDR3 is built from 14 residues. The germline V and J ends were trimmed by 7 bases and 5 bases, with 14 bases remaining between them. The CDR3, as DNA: TGTGCCAGCACCCCGCACACCCCAAATGAAAAACTGTTTTTT. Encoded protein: CASTPHTPNEKLFF.

The CDR3 nucleotides read TGTGCCAGCATCCCCGCCGCTAGCGGGAGGCGGGGGGAGCAGTTCTTC. Protein: CASIPAASGRRGEQFF. V is TRBV6-2 or TRBV6-3 and J is TRBJ2-1; 11 nucleotides align to TRBD2. Losses at the gene ends were 7 bases for V and 10 bases for J; bases not matched to a gene: 15. The CDR3 length is 16 residues. Germline V gene lookup returns CDR1 MNHEY and CDR2 SVGEGT.

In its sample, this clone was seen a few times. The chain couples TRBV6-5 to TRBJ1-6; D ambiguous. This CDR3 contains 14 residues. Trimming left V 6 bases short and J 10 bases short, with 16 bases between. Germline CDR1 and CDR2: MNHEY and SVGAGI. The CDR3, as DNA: TGTGCCAGCAGACCGGAGGAGGGCCCCTCACCCCTCCACTTT. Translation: CASRPEEGPSPLHF.

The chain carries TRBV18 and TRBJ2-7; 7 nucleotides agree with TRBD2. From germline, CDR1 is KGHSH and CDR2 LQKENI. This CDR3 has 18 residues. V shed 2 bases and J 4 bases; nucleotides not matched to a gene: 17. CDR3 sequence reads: CASSPTLGAGDVVYEQYF. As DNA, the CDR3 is TGTGCCAGCTCACCAACCCTTGGGGCGGGAGATGTAGTGTACGAGCAGTACTTC.

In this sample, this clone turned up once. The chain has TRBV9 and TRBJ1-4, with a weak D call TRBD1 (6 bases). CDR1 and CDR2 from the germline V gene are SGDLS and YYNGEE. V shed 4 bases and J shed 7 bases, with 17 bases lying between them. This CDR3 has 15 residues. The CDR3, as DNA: TGTGCCAGCAGCCCTCAGGGGATAGAAGGTGAAAAACTGTTTTTT. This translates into CASSPQGIEGEKLFF. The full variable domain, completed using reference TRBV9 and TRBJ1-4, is DSGVTQTPKHLITATGQRVTLRCSPRSGDLSVYWYQQSLDQGLQFLIQYYNGEERAKGNILERFSAQQFPDLHSELNLSSLELGDSALYFCASSPQGIEGEKLFFGSGTQLSVL.

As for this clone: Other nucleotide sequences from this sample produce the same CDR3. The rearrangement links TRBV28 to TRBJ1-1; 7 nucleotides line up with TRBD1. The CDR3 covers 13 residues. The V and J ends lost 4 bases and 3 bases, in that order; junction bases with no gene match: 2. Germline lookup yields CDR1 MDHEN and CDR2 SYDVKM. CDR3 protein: CASSSTGYTEAFF. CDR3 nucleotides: TGTGCCAGCAGTTCGACAGGGTACACTGAAGCTTTCTTT.

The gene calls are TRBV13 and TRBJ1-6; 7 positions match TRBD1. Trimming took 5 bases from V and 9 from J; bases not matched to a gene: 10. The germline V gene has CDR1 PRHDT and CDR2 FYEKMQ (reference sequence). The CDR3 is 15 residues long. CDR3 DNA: TGTGCCAGCAGCCGATCCGGGACAGCCTCTTCACCCCTCCACTTT. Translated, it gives CASSRSGTASSPLHF.